This entry concerns a single T cell receptor beta chain. Original analysis: Researchers report that nucleated cell counts were estimated from reference gene primer amplification. Measured with immunoSEQ multiplex PCR; TCRdb has only the in-frame clones, and not every one. For V, J and clone size, that table is used; D and trimming come from the DNA. The table includes around 200,000 clones, roughly nine tenths detected once. This specimen belongs to a study of blood T cell repertoires in COVID-19. Turning to the study itself: COVID-19 samples from acute and convalescent phases originated in the United States, Italy and Spain. In each case, the material was cDNA or gDNA derived from T cells, B-cell-depleted T cells, or PBMCs.

The sequence was obtained from a man in his 70s with active or convalescent COVID-19. The material sequenced was peripheral blood.

CDR3 nucleotide sequence: TGTGCCAGCAGCTTAGCCCCGGGGACAGCGAACACTGAAGCTTTCTTT. It codes for CASSLAPGTANTEAFF. This chain connects TRBV7-2 to TRBJ1-1; 7 nucleotides line up with TRBD1. The length of the CDR3 is 16 residues. The V gene's germline CDR1 is SGHTA and CDR2 FQGNSA. V shed 0 bases, J shed 1 base, and the junction held 5 bases outside the gene matches. Complete variable domain (other parts from reference TRBV7-2 and TRBJ1-1): GAGVSQSPSNKVTEKGKDVELRCDPISGHTALYWYRQSLGQGLEFLIYFQGNSAPDKSGLPSDRFSAERTGGSVSTLTIQRTQQEDSAVYLCASSLAPGTANTEAFFGQGTRLTVV.